This is a list of T cell receptor beta chains from one sample in a study of tumor-infiltrating lymphocytes in primary liver carcinoma. Each CDR3 protein is one row after TCRdb ran MiXCR on the multiplex PCR reads. The data hold approximately 190,000 distinct CDR3 sequences, with about 82% observed a single time. The sequencing sample was made of tumor tissue from primary liver carcinoma. The receptors were sampled from a man aged 40-55 years with primary liver carcinoma and hepatitis B virus infection. Both conserved end residues are part of each CDR3. Each record gives: J gene, V gene, CDR3 protein.

J gene: TRBJ2-7
V gene: TRBV5-5
CDR3 protein: CASSWVIRVGVWEQYF

J gene: TRBJ1-2
V gene: TRBV29-1
CDR3 protein: CIVKLGLSIYGYTF

J gene: TRBJ1-5
V gene: TRBV5-4
CDR3 protein: CASSLGDYSSQPQHF

J gene: TRBJ2-3
V gene: TRBV29-1
CDR3 protein: CSVTLARVTDTQYF

J gene: TRBJ1-3
V gene: TRBV5-1
CDR3 protein: CASSEDRARSGNTIYF

J gene: TRBJ1-2
V gene: TRBV6-1
CDR3 protein: CASGEDRGRNTF

J gene: TRBJ2-5
V gene: TRBV29-1
CDR3 protein: CIVESAEGRSETQYF

J gene: TRBJ2-7
V gene: TRBV28
CDR3 protein: CASSLTTGRNEQYF

J gene: TRBJ2-5
V gene: TRBV6-1
CDR3 protein: CASNIGQVRETQYF

J gene: TRBJ1-2
V gene: TRBV7-9
CDR3 protein: CASSSRRHGGRNYGYTF

J gene: TRBJ2-1
V gene: TRBV6-2/TRBV6-3
CDR3 protein: CASRKTGTGPSEQFF

J gene: TRBJ1-1
V gene: TRBV4-2
CDR3 protein: CASNQDRGNIEAFF

J gene: TRBJ1-4
V gene: TRBV20-1
CDR3 protein: CSAPQAGGVHEKLFF

J gene: TRBJ1-2
V gene: TRBV10-2
CDR3 protein: CPSSEIINYDYTF

J gene: TRBJ1-5
V gene: TRBV12-3/TRBV12-4
CDR3 protein: CTSSSGMGQPHHF

J gene: TRBJ2-1
V gene: TRBV12-3/TRBV12-4
CDR3 protein: CASSVLLECEQFF

J gene: TRBJ2-1
V gene: TRBV11-3
CDR3 protein: CAGTLATGADYNEQFF

J gene: TRBJ2-3
V gene: TRBV14
CDR3 protein: CASSQGPVDIQYF

J gene: TRBJ2-1
V gene: TRBV4-1
CDR3 protein: CASSQEAATGYNEQLF

J gene: TRBJ2-2
V gene: TRBV19
CDR3 protein: CASSPQGLGTGELFF

J gene: TRBJ2-6
V gene: TRBV19
CDR3 protein: CASSPKQAQGTNVLTF

J gene: TRBJ2-1
V gene: TRBV6-2/TRBV6-3
CDR3 protein: CTSSPPDRDAKEQFF

J gene: TRBJ1-2
V gene: TRBV29-1
CDR3 protein: CSGGLNYGYTF

J gene: TRBJ2-4
V gene: TRBV29-1
CDR3 protein: CSVEGPGRNIQYF